This TCR beta chain was sequenced in a study of blood T cell repertoires in COVID-19 (dated by TCRdb to 2018 to 2020). Regarding the research as a whole: Samples from collaborators originated in the United States, Italy and Spain and spanned both the acute and convalescent phases of COVID-19. The prospective study material was composed of cDNA or gDNA derived from T cells, B-cell-depleted T cells, or PBMCs. The dataset comprised deeply sampled blood TCRbeta repertoires from subjects exposed to, actively infected with, or recovered from COVID-19. The repertoires were released in a freely available public database intended as a resource for research on the immune response to SARS-CoV-2. The samples were drawn from the first 160 participants of the ongoing ImmuneRACE study and from 950 to 1,500 subjects provided by 6 global collaborators. Nearly every sample came with metadata listing a de-identified subject ID, COVID-19 status, age in years and sex. Where available, HLA class I and class II types were taken from metadata supplied by the sample provider and were not determined by assay-based typing. The full study reports these points: The amount of clinical and demographic metadata varied by source and participant and was provided uncurated.

The immunoSEQ Assay, a bias-controlled multiplex PCR, was used to amplify TCRbeta CDR3 regions from genomic DNA. The published analysis was carried out like this. Nucleated cell counts per sample were estimated from amplification of reference gene primers within the assay. Sequence reads were collapsed and filtered to measure the absolute abundance of every unique TCRbeta CDR3 rearrangement. For each sample, productive Simpson clonality was calculated as the square root of Simpson's diversity index across productive rearrangements. TCRdb provides this immuneACCESS table in a form limited to in-frame rearrangements. Some clones are lacking; in checked studies, under half of them reflect an unresolved V gene, and why the rest are absent is not known. V and J calls and clone size are those listed in that table; D and trimming were worked out from the DNA. This sample comprises 55,000 to 70,000 clones, about 89% of them detected only once. Together, the top ten hold about 7.2% of the sample.

V ends up 4 bases short and J 5 bases short, with an unmatched junction base count of 1. For CDR1 and CDR2, the germline V gene lists SQVTM and ANQGSEA. The CDR3 contains 12 residues, cysteine and phenylalanine counted. Only the CDR3 part of the read is kept: 36 bases, read in frame from the first base. Whole blood was collected in K2EDTA tubes by collaborating institutions according to the institutions' own protocols. For TCRbeta analysis, collaborator samples were shipped as frozen whole blood, as isolated PBMCs, or as DNA extracted from either sample type. Notes on this clone: The antigen it binds to is not known. The input lacks base qualities; no much larger clone sits a single base away.

The TCR originated in a man aged 60 to 75 with active or convalescent COVID-19. The chain was built from TRBV29-1 and TRBJ2-2, with 7 junctional bases fitting TRBD1. The sample taken for sequencing was peripheral blood. Here the CDR3 is given as CSVGGQTGELFF. The bases are TGCAGCGTTGGGGGACAGACCGGGGAGCTGTTTTTT.